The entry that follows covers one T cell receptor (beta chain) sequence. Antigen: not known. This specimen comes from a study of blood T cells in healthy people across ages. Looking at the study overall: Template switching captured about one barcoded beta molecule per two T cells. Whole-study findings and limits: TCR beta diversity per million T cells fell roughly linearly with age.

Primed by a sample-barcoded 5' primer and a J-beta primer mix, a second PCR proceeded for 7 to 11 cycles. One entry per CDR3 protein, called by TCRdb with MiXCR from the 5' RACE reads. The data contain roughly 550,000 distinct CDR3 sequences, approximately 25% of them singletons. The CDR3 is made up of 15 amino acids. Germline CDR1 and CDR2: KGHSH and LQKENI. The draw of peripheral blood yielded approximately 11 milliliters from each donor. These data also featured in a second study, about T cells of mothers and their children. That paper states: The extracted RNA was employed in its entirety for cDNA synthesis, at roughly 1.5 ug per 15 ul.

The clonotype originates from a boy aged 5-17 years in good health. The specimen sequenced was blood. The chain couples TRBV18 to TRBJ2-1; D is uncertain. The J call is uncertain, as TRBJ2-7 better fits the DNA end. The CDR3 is CASSLMASAAYEQYF. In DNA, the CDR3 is TGTGCCAGCTCTCTAATGGCGAGTGCAGCCTACGAGCAGTACTTC.